Listed below are T cell receptor beta chains from one sample, sequenced in a study of blood T cell repertoires in COVID-19. Libraries were prepared by immunoSEQ multiplex PCR; TCRdb keeps only in-frame clonotypes and omits some of them. Of 120,000 to 150,000 clones listed, 80% to 90% are singletons. Input material: peripheral blood. The receptors derive from a woman aged 55-70 years with COVID-19, enrolled during active disease. Both conserved end residues are part of each CDR3. A D gene is named only where the DNA matches it firmly.

d_gene: .
j_gene: TRBJ1-1
v_gene: TRBV6-2/TRBV6-3
CDR3aa: CASSYDGTIAEAFF

d_gene: TRBD1
j_gene: TRBJ1-1
v_gene: TRBV9
CDR3aa: CASRRDSGTEAFF

d_gene: .
j_gene: TRBJ1-5
v_gene: TRBV19
CDR3aa: CASSTQGYSNQPQHF

d_gene: TRBD1
j_gene: TRBJ1-2
v_gene: TRBV3-1/TRBV3-2
CDR3aa: CASSPWDDATGGSYGYTF

d_gene: .
j_gene: TRBJ2-3
v_gene: TRBV7-2
CDR3aa: CASLAEMSTDTQYF

d_gene: .
j_gene: TRBJ2-3
v_gene: TRBV19
CDR3aa: CASSRGGGTDTQYF

d_gene: .
j_gene: TRBJ2-3
v_gene: TRBV27
CDR3aa: CASSPRGDTQYF

d_gene: .
j_gene: TRBJ1-3
v_gene: TRBV5-1
CDR3aa: CASSLSGEGNTIYF

d_gene: TRBD1
j_gene: TRBJ2-7
v_gene: TRBV19
CDR3aa: CASADRLYEQYF

d_gene: .
j_gene: TRBJ2-7
v_gene: TRBV2
CDR3aa: CASSEERSSYEQYF

d_gene: .
j_gene: TRBJ2-3
v_gene: TRBV2
CDR3aa: CASNWGPTDTQYF

d_gene: TRBD2
j_gene: TRBJ2-5
v_gene: TRBV18
CDR3aa: CASSPPGLAETQYF

d_gene: TRBD1
j_gene: TRBJ1-2
v_gene: TRBV5-1
CDR3aa: CASSPRTGNYGYTF

d_gene: .
j_gene: TRBJ1-4
v_gene: TRBV7-9
CDR3aa: CASSLGGFNEKLFF

d_gene: TRBD2
j_gene: TRBJ2-7
v_gene: TRBV4-1
CDR3aa: CASSQEGSGGTYEQYF

d_gene: TRBD1
j_gene: TRBJ1-6
v_gene: TRBV6-5
CDR3aa: CASSYSGQGGSPLHF

d_gene: .
j_gene: TRBJ2-1
v_gene: TRBV7-2
CDR3aa: CASSPTSGGNEQFF

d_gene: .
j_gene: TRBJ2-5
v_gene: TRBV24-1
CDR3aa: CATSDPTGVETQYF

d_gene: .
j_gene: TRBJ1-2
v_gene: TRBV7-2
CDR3aa: CASSTRDIYGYTF

d_gene: .
j_gene: TRBJ1-3
v_gene: TRBV5-1
CDR3aa: CASSLRGQGNTIYF

d_gene: .
j_gene: TRBJ2-7
v_gene: TRBV11-2
CDR3aa: CASSLEFQGYEQYF

d_gene: .
j_gene: TRBJ2-7
v_gene: TRBV2
CDR3aa: CASSPDAARYEQYF

d_gene: .
j_gene: TRBJ2-1
v_gene: TRBV19
CDR3aa: CASSLQGLGGNEQFF

d_gene: TRBD1
j_gene: TRBJ1-2
v_gene: TRBV2
CDR3aa: CASASGGLYGYTF

d_gene: .
j_gene: TRBJ2-5
v_gene: TRBV29-1
CDR3aa: CSVEGQFQETQYF

d_gene: TRBD1
j_gene: TRBJ2-7
v_gene: TRBV7-9
CDR3aa: CASSDRGGQGLYEQYF

d_gene: .
j_gene: TRBJ2-5
v_gene: TRBV6-5
CDR3aa: CASSAQGLGQETQYF

d_gene: .
j_gene: TRBJ1-4
v_gene: TRBV7-8
CDR3aa: CASSLDLNEKLFF

d_gene: .
j_gene: TRBJ2-7
v_gene: TRBV6-5
CDR3aa: CASSLDQGHSYEQYF

d_gene: .
j_gene: TRBJ2-7
v_gene: TRBV7-2
CDR3aa: CASSLLAQAPYEQYF

d_gene: TRBD2
j_gene: TRBJ2-5
v_gene: TRBV6-5
CDR3aa: CASSYTGTSRGETQYF

d_gene: .
j_gene: TRBJ2-7
v_gene: TRBV5-6
CDR3aa: CASSFGRQSYEQYF

d_gene: TRBD1
j_gene: TRBJ1-2
v_gene: TRBV5-1
CDR3aa: CASSPWDRNYGYTF

d_gene: .
j_gene: TRBJ1-5
v_gene: TRBV19
CDR3aa: CASSPTLSSNQPQHF

d_gene: .
j_gene: TRBJ1-1
v_gene: TRBV6-5
CDR3aa: CASSYFSSNTEAFF

d_gene: .
j_gene: TRBJ2-7
v_gene: TRBV6-6
CDR3aa: CASSYSIQTAYEQYF

d_gene: .
j_gene: TRBJ2-2
v_gene: TRBV5-1
CDR3aa: CASSLGAGAGELFF

d_gene: TRBD1
j_gene: TRBJ1-2
v_gene: TRBV13
CDR3aa: CASSLDWGGDRGLRNGYTF

d_gene: TRBD1
j_gene: TRBJ1-5
v_gene: TRBV5-1
CDR3aa: CASSAGQDQPQHF

d_gene: .
j_gene: TRBJ1-1
v_gene: TRBV30
CDR3aa: CAYHREWDTEAFF

d_gene: TRBD1
j_gene: TRBJ2-3
v_gene: TRBV6-5
CDR3aa: CASSRDRRDTQYF

d_gene: TRBD2
j_gene: TRBJ2-7
v_gene: TRBV7-2
CDR3aa: CASSLGAGGPTYEQYF

d_gene: .
j_gene: TRBJ2-3
v_gene: TRBV6-5
CDR3aa: CASSPDWAGADTQYF

d_gene: TRBD2
j_gene: TRBJ2-3
v_gene: TRBV7-9
CDR3aa: CASRTGSGGWGTDTQYF

d_gene: .
j_gene: TRBJ2-7
v_gene: TRBV12-3/TRBV12-4
CDR3aa: CASSIGLGHEQYF

d_gene: .
j_gene: TRBJ1-4
v_gene: TRBV29-1
CDR3aa: CSVEESGVGEKLFF

d_gene: TRBD1
j_gene: TRBJ2-3
v_gene: TRBV24-1
CDR3aa: CATSDSPGGGTGVDTQYF

d_gene: TRBD1
j_gene: TRBJ2-1
v_gene: TRBV2
CDR3aa: CASLGQAVYNEQFF

d_gene: TRBD1
j_gene: TRBJ1-5
v_gene: TRBV3-1/TRBV3-2
CDR3aa: CASSQVLQGSQHF

d_gene: TRBD1
j_gene: TRBJ2-3
v_gene: TRBV10-2
CDR3aa: CASRTGSTDTQYF

d_gene: TRBD2
j_gene: TRBJ2-5
v_gene: TRBV10-2
CDR3aa: CASSGTSGGGETQYF